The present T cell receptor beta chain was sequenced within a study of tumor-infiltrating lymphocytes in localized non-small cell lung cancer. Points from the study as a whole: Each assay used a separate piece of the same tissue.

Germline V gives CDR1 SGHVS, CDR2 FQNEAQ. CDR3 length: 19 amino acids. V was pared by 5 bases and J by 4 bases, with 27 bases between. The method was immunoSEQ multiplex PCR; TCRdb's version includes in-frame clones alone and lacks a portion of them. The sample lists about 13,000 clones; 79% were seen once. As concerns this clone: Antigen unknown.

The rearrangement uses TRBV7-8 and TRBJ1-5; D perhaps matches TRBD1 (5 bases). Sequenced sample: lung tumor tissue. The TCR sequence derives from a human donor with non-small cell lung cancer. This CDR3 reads CASSPRVVWSSQGNQPQHF. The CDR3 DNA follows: TGTGCCAGCAGCCCCCGTGTCGTGTGGAGTAGTCAGGGTAATCAGCCCCAGCATTTT.